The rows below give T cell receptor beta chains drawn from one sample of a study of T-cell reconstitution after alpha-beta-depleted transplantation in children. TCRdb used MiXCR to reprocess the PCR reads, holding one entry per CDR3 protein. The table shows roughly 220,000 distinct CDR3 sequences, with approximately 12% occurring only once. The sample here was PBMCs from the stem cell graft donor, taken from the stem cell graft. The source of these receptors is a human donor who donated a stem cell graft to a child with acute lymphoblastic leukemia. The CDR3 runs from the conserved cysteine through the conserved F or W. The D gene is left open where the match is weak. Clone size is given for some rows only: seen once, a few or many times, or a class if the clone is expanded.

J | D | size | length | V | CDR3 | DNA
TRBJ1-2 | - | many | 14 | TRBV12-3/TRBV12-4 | CASSPTGGSDGYTF | TGTGCCAGCAGTCCCACCGGAGGGTCCGATGGCTACACCTTC
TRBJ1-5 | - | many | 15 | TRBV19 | CASRYREAGNQPQHF | TGTGCCAGTCGATACAGGGAAGCGGGCAATCAGCCCCAGCATTTT
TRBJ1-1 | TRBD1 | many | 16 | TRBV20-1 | CSAGGGTGFMNTEAFF | TGCAGTGCTGGTGGAGGGACAGGATTTATGAACACTGAAGCTTTCTTT
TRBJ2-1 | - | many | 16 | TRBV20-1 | CSARDRKDLAYNEQFF | TGCAGTGCTAGAGATCGGAAGGATCTCGCCTACAATGAGCAGTTCTTC
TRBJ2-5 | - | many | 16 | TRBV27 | CASSFVRGSDHGWRYF | TGTGCCAGCAGTTTCGTCAGGGGTTCGGATCACGGGTGGCGGTACTTC
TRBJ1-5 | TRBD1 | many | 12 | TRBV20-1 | CSASTGSQPQHF | TGCAGTGCCTCGACAGGGTCTCAGCCCCAGCATTTT
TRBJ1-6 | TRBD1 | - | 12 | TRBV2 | CARGQGDSPLHF | TGTGCCAGGGGACAGGGGGACTCACCCCTCCACTTT
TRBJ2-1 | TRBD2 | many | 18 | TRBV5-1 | CASSLVASGGSSYNEQFF | TGCGCCAGCAGCTTGGTAGCTAGCGGGGGAAGCTCCTACAATGAGCAGTTCTTC
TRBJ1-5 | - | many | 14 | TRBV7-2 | CASSWGRSNQPQHF | TGTGCCAGCAGCTGGGGACGGAGCAATCAGCCCCAGCATTTT
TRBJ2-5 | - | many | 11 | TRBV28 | CASSLVATQYF | TGTGCCAGCAGTTTAGTAGCGACCCAGTACTTC
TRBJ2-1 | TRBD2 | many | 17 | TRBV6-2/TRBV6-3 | CASRRRIAGGLGDEQFF | TGTGCCAGCAGGAGAAGAATAGCGGGAGGGCTTGGGGATGAGCAGTTCTTC
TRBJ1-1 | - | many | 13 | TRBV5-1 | CASSLDGDTEAFF | TGCGCCAGCAGCTTGGATGGGGACACTGAAGCTTTCTTT
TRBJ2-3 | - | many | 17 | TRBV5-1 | CASASPLGQPSTDTQYF | TGCGCCAGCGCTTCACCTCTCGGACAGCCGTCCACAGATACGCAGTATTTT
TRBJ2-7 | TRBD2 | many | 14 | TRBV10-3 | CATAGLAGAYEQYF | TGTGCCACCGCGGGACTAGCGGGAGCCTACGAGCAGTACTTC
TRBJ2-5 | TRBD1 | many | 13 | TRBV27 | CASSNRGPETQYF | TGTGCCAGCAGTAACAGGGGACCAGAGACCCAGTACTTC
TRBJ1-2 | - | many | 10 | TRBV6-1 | CASSEWGYTF | TGTGCCAGCAGTGAATGGGGCTACACCTTC
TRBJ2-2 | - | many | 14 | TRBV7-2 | CASSLLSNTGELFF | TGTGCCAGCAGCCTACTTTCGAACACCGGGGAGCTGTTTTTT
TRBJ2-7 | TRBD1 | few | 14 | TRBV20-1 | CSARDWTGLYEQYF | TGCAGTGCTAGAGATTGGACAGGGCTCTACGAGCAGTACTTC
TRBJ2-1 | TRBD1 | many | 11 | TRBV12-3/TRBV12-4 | CASSPGTEWFF | TGTGCCAGCAGTCCCGGGACAGAGTGGTTCTTC
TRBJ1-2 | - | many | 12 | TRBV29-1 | CSARGSPDGYTF | TGCAGCGCCAGAGGGAGTCCCGATGGCTACACCTTC
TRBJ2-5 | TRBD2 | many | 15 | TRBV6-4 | CASSPTSGGQETQYF | TGTGCCAGCAGCCCCACTAGCGGGGGCCAAGAGACCCAGTACTTC
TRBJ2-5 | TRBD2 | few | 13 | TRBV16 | CASETSGQETQYF | TGTGCCAGTGAGACTAGCGGACAAGAGACCCAGTACTTC
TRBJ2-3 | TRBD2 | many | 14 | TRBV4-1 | CASSSSGAAEAQYF | TGCGCCAGCAGCTCGAGCGGGGCGGCAGAGGCGCAGTATTTT
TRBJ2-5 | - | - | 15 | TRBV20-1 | CSASKGAGAQETQYF | TGCAGTGCTAGCAAGGGGGCGGGAGCCCAAGAGACCCAGTACTTC
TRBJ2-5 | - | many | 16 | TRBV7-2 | CASSLGRDTDKETQYF | TGTGCCAGCAGCTTAGGGAGGGACACCGATAAAGAGACCCAGTACTTC
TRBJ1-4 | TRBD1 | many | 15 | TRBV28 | CASSSGLGGYEKLFF | TGTGCCAGCAGTTCCGGGTTAGGGGGCTACGAAAAACTGTTTTTT
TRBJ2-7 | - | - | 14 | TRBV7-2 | CASTYSRGAYEQYF | TGTGCCAGCACCTACTCGAGGGGCGCCTACGAGCAGTACTTC
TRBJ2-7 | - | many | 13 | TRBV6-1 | CASSGGPAYEQYF | TGTGCCAGCAGTGGGGGTCCCGCCTACGAGCAGTACTTC
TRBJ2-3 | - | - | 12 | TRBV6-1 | CASRAGTDRQYF | TGTGCCAGCCGGGCGGGCACAGATAGGCAGTATTTT
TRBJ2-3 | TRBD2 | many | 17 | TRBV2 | CASSPNGLAGFTDTQYF | TGTGCCAGCAGCCCCAACGGACTAGCGGGTTTCACAGATACGCAGTATTTT
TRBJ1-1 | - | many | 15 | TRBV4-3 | CASSLMGGRDTEAFF | TGCGCCAGCAGCTTAATGGGGGGTAGGGACACTGAAGCTTTCTTT
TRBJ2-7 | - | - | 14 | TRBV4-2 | CASSPRAESYEQYF | TGTGCCAGCAGCCCCCGGGCCGAGTCCTACGAGCAGTACTTC
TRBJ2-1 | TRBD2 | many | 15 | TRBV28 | CASSAPRGAYNEQFF | TGTGCCAGCAGTGCCCCACGGGGGGCCTACAATGAGCAGTTCTTC
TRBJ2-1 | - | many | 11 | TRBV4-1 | CASRGYNEQFF | TGCGCCAGCAGGGGATACAATGAGCAGTTCTTC
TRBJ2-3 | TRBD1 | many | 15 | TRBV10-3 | CAIRNRGPDTDTQYF | TGTGCCATCAGAAACAGGGGGCCCGACACAGATACGCAGTATTTT
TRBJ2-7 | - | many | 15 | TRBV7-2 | CASSLWDGPSYEQYF | TGTGCCAGCAGCTTATGGGACGGACCCTCCTACGAGCAGTACTTC
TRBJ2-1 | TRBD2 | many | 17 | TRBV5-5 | CASSLGGTSGRADEQFF | TGTGCCAGCAGCTTGGGCGGGACTAGCGGGAGGGCCGATGAGCAGTTCTTC
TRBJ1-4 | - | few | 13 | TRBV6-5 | CASSYSTREKLFF | TGTGCCAGCAGTTACTCGACGCGTGAAAAACTGTTTTTT
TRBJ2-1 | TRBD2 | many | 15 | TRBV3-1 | CASRARYPGGGEQFF | TGTGCCAGCAGGGCAAGATATCCGGGAGGGGGTGAGCAGTTCTTC
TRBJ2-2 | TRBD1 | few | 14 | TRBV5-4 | CASSPGQAPGELFF | TGTGCCAGCAGCCCCGGACAGGCCCCCGGGGAGCTGTTTTTT
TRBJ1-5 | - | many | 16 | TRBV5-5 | CASSSAEGPRNQPQHF | TGTGCCAGCAGCTCCGCAGAAGGGCCCCGCAATCAGCCCCAGCATTTT
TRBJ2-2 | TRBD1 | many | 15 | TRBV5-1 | CASSLGDRVTGELFF | TGCGCCAGCAGCCTAGGGGACAGGGTGACCGGGGAGCTGTTTTTT
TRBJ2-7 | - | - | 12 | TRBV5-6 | CASSARAYEQYF | TGTGCCAGCAGCGCGAGGGCTTACGAGCAGTACTTC
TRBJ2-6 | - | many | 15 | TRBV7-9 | CASSNTGEGANVLTF | TGTGCCAGCAGCAATACGGGCGAAGGGGCCAACGTCCTGACTTTC
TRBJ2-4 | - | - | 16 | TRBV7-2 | CASSPGSSLAKNIQYF | TGTGCCAGCAGCCCGGGCTCATCCTTAGCCAAAAACATTCAGTACTTC
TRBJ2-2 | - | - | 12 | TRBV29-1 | CSVVAATGELFF | TGCAGCGTGGTAGCGGCCACCGGGGAGCTGTTTTTT
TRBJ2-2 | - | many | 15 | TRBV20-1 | CSARGGVGYSGELFF | TGCAGTGCTAGAGGGGGGGTCGGGTACTCCGGGGAGCTGTTTTTT
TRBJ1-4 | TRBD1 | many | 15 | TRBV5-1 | CASSPGTGRNEKLFF | TGCGCCAGCAGCCCCGGGACAGGGAGGAATGAAAAACTGTTTTTT
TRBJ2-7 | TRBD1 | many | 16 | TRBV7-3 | CASSRSQRGQGVEQYF | TGTGCCAGCAGCCGATCCCAACGGGGACAGGGTGTCGAGCAGTACTTC
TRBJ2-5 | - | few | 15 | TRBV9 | CASSPSTSLRETQYF | TGTGCCAGCAGCCCCTCGACTAGTTTAAGAGAGACCCAGTACTTC
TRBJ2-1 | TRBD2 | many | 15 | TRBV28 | CASTLPSGHYNEQFF | TGTGCCAGCACCCTCCCTAGCGGGCACTACAATGAGCAGTTCTTC
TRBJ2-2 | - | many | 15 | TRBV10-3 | CAIQSRAANTGELFF | TGTGCCATACAAAGTCGGGCAGCGAACACCGGGGAGCTGTTTTTT
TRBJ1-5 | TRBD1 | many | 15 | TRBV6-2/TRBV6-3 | CASRFLQGVNQPQHF | TGTGCCAGCAGATTCCTACAGGGGGTCAATCAGCCCCAGCATTTT
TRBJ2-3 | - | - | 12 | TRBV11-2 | CASSFSVDTQYF | TGTGCCAGCAGCTTCTCCGTAGATACGCAGTATTTT
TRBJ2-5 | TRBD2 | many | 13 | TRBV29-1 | CSVEGLARETQYF | TGCAGCGTTGAGGGACTAGCGAGAGAGACCCAGTACTTC
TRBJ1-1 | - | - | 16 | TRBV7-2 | CASSLVLSTMNTEAFF | TGCGCCAGCAGCTTAGTCCTGTCTACTATGAACACTGAAGCTTTCTTT
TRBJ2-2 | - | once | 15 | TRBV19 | CASSMGSLDTGELFF | TGTGCCAGTAGTATGGGTTCCCTCGACACCGGGGAGCTGTTTTTT
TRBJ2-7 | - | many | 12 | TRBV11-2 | CASSPGAYEQYF | TGCGCCAGCAGCCCGGGAGCCTACGAGCAGTACTTC
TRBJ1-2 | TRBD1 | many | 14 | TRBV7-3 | CASSPDRGNYGYTF | TGTGCCAGCAGCCCCGACAGGGGTAACTATGGCTACACCTTC
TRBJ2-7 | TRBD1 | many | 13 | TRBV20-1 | CSAIRDSSYEQYF | TGCAGTGCTATCCGGGACAGTTCCTACGAGCAGTACTTC